The rows below give T cell receptor beta chains drawn from one sample of a study of cytomegalovirus exposure and HLA in healthy donors. Repertoires were generated with immunoSEQ multiplex PCR, while TCRdb's copy carries only in-frame clones and drops some. The data contain over 150,000 clones, roughly four fifths of them seen just once; the ten biggest clones take up roughly 1.5%. What was sequenced was PBMCs. The receptor set was obtained from a man in his fifties or sixties in good health and CMV-seronegative. CDR3s include the opening cysteine and the closing phenylalanine or tryptophan. Fields, in order: V gene, clone size, J gene, D gene, CDR3 protein, CDR3 DNA. D genes are given only for firm matches. Size is omitted from some rows. Given values are once, few, many or a class for expanded clones.

>TRBV4-3|.|TRBJ2-1|TRBD1
CASSHNRGLIGNEQFF
TGCGCCAGCAGCCACAACAGGGGGCTGATAGGGAATGAGCAGTTCTTC
>TRBV19|.|TRBJ1-1|.
CASSIDGQNTEAFF
TGTGCCAGTAGTATAGATGGACAGAACACTGAAGCTTTCTTT
>TRBV6-5|.|TRBJ1-1|.
CASSYWAGADTEAFF
TGTGCCAGCAGTTACTGGGCAGGGGCGGACACTGAAGCTTTCTTT
>TRBV6-6|.|TRBJ2-3|.
CASSPMGLNTDTQYF
TGTGCCAGCAGCCCCATGGGACTTAACACAGATACGCAGTATTTT
>TRBV7-9|few|TRBJ1-2|.
CASSLRALPNYGYTF
TGTGCCAGCAGCTTGAGGGCCCTCCCCAACTATGGCTACACCTTC
>TRBV10-3|.|TRBJ1-1|TRBD1
CAIGDRGNTEAFF
TGTGCCATCGGGGACAGGGGGAACACTGAAGCTTTCTTT
>TRBV19|.|TRBJ2-7|TRBD2
CASSYSGKVQQYF
TGTGCCAGTAGCTATAGCGGGAAGGTCCAGCAGTACTTC
>TRBV4-1|few|TRBJ2-6|TRBD1
CASSQVGLRGQGASGANVLTF
TGCGCCAGCAGCCAAGTGGGTTTGAGGGGACAGGGGGCTTCCGGGGCCAACGTCCTGACTTTC
>TRBV9|.|TRBJ2-1|TRBD1
CASSVDGQGASEQFF
TGTGCCAGCAGCGTAGATGGACAGGGGGCATCTGAGCAGTTCTTC
>TRBV2|.|TRBJ1-4|TRBD1
CASKLDRDEKLFF
TGTGCCAGCAAACTGGACAGGGATGAAAAACTGTTTTTT
>TRBV2|.|TRBJ2-1|TRBD2
CASRPTAAGERYNEQFF
TGTGCCAGCAGGCCAACCGCTGCGGGAGAGAGATACAATGAGCAGTTCTTC